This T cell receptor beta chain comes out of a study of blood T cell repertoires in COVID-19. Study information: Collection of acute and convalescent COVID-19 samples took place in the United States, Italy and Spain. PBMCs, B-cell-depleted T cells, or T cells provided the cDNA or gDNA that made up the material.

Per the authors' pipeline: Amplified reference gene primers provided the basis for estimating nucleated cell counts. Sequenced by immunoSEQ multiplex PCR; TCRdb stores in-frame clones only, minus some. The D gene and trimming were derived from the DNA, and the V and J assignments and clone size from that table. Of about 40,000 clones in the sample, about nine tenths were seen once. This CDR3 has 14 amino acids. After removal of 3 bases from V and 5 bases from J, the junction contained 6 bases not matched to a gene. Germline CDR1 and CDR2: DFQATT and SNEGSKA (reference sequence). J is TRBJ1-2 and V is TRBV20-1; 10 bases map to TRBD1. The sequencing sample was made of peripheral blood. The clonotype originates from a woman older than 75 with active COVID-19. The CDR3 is CSASLRDRGYGYTF. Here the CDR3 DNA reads TGCAGTGCTAGTTTGAGGGACAGGGGATATGGCTACACCTTC.